The rows below give T cell receptor beta chains drawn from one sample of a study of blood T cells in healthy people across ages. One entry per CDR3 protein, called by TCRdb with MiXCR from the 5' RACE reads. The sample includes more than 1,400,000 distinct CDR3 sequences, approximately 40% of them seen just once. What was sequenced was blood. The receptors were sampled from a woman in her late teens or twenties in good health. The CDR3 runs from the conserved cysteine through the conserved F or W. The D gene is left open where the match is weak. The size field is filled for only some rows; it gives once, few, many or a size class.

>few|TRBD2|TRBV9|TRBJ2-1|15
TGTGCCAGCAGCGCCGGGGGACTAACCTACAATGAGCAGTTCTTC
CASSAGGLTYNEQFF
>NA|TRBD2|TRBV2|TRBJ2-5|14
TGTGCCAGCAGCTGGCTAGCGGGAGGGAATGAGCAGTACTTC
CASSWLAGGNEQYF
>few|NA|TRBV4-1|TRBJ1-6|13
TGCGCCAGCAGCCAGGAGACGGGTTCACCCCTCCACTTT
CASSQETGSPLHF
>few|NA|TRBV7-9|TRBJ1-2|14
TGTGCCAGCAGCTTACTCGCCGGACTCTATGGCTACACCTTC
CASSLLAGLYGYTF
>many|TRBD2|TRBV29-1|TRBJ2-3|15
TGCAGCGTTAGCAGATCGGCGGGAGCGACAGATACGCAGTATTTT
CSVSRSAGATDTQYF
>few|NA|TRBV6-6|TRBJ1-1|14
TGTGCCAGCAGTTACTCGGAAAGGGGCACTGAAGCTTTCTTT
CASSYSERGTEAFF
>NA|TRBD1|TRBV5-1|TRBJ1-5|14
TGCGCCAGCAGCCCGGACAGGGGGCAGGAGCCCCAGCATTTT
CASSPDRGQEPQHF
>NA|NA|TRBV15|TRBJ1-4|15
TGTGCCACCAGCAGAGAAGGGCATTGGAATGAAAAACTGTTTTTT
CATSREGHWNEKLFF
>NA|NA|TRBV5-1|TRBJ2-3|14
TGCGCCAGCAGCTTGGAACCAGGATCAGATACGCAGTATTTT
CASSLEPGSDTQYF
>NA|TRBD1|TRBV20-1|TRBJ2-6|15
TGCAGTGCTAGCGACAGGGACGCTGGGGCCAACGTCCTGACTTTC
CSASDRDAGANVLTF
>NA|TRBD2|TRBV7-2|TRBJ2-7|16
TGTGCCAGCTTACGACTAGCGGGAGTCGTGTCCTACGAGCAGTACTTC
CASLRLAGVVSYEQYF
>few|TRBD1|TRBV20-1|TRBJ1-6|15
TGCAGTGCTAGAAGTACCGGACAGGGGCATTCACCCCTCCACTTT
CSARSTGQGHSPLHF
>many|NA|TRBV25-1|TRBJ2-7|14
TGTGCCAGCAGTGTTACAGGGAGCTCCTACGAGCAGTACTTC
CASSVTGSSYEQYF
>few|NA|TRBV6-2/TRBV6-3|TRBJ2-4|14
TGTGCCAGCTCCCTTGGCGGGGCCGTTAACATTCAGTACTTC
CASSLGGAVNIQYF
>NA|NA|TRBV5-8|TRBJ1-2|15
TGTGCCAGCAGCTTATGGCCCTTGGGGGGCGACGGCTACACCTTC
CASSLWPLGGDGYTF
>few|TRBD2|TRBV10-3|TRBJ2-1|15
TGTGCCACGAGCCCGGGTAGCGGGTTCAATGAGGGGCAGTTCTTC
CATSPGSGFNEGQFF
>NA|TRBD1|TRBV18|TRBJ2-5|17
TGTGCCAGCTCACTAAACCCCGGGACAGGGGGACAAGAGACCCAGTACTTC
CASSLNPGTGGQETQYF